The rows below give T cell receptor beta chains drawn from one sample of a study of T-cell memory formation after mild COVID-19. TCRdb used MiXCR to reprocess the 5' RACE reads, holding one entry per CDR3 protein. This table has about 620,000 distinct CDR3 sequences, 18% appearing once. The sequenced material came from PBMCs or a T cell subset sorted from them (not recorded which). The source is an adult woman who had mild COVID-19 (a few samples of this study predate the infection). Cell type and time point are not known. Both conserved end residues are trimmed from each CDR3.

V gene	J gene	CDR3 protein
TRBV24-1	TRBJ2-1	ATSDFTGGGPGKQF
TRBV24-1	TRBJ2-1	ATSDASGAYNEQF
TRBV5-1	TRBJ2-5	ASSSGLAYETQY
TRBV12-3/TRBV12-4	TRBJ2-7	ASSKRTGGQEEQY
TRBV6-2/TRBV6-3	TRBJ2-1	ASSFPRIFGGSSYNEQF
TRBV18	TRBJ2-3	ASSSRKDPDTQY
TRBV15	TRBJ1-5	ATSRRDGNQPQH
TRBV24-1	TRBJ2-1	ATSDGLAEF
TRBV24-1	TRBJ2-1	ATSEGGANEQF
TRBV29-1	TRBJ2-5	SVKAGDGETQY
TRBV11-2	TRBJ2-7	ASSSQGSSAGQQY
TRBV29-1	TRBJ1-2	SVATLTGGYGYT
TRBV10-3	TRBJ2-1	AISESAEPSSYNEQF
TRBV5-1	TRBJ2-7	ASSLGRDNHYEQY
TRBV12-3/TRBV12-4	TRBJ2-3	ASSIDRINTQY
TRBV4-3	TRBJ2-3	ASSQSGTSVNLRTDTQY
TRBV7-6	TRBJ2-1	ASSSLAGASYNEQF
TRBV4-1	TRBJ1-2	ASSQTQVTDGYT
TRBV30	TRBJ2-3	AWRSRVYTDTQY
TRBV7-8	TRBJ1-2	ASSEGVGYDGYT
TRBV27	TRBJ2-3	ASSSRLAGDYSTDTQY
TRBV7-2	TRBJ1-1	ASSLGTLKYLNTEAF
TRBV14	TRBJ2-3	ASSPWTGVTDTQY
TRBV5-5	TRBJ1-1	ASSLDIAGQTLTEAF
TRBV25-1	TRBJ2-2	ASSVKGSPGELF
TRBV19	TRBJ2-1	ASSGRVEQF
TRBV30	TRBJ2-1	AWSVHEQF
TRBV19	TRBJ2-3	ASTQGLANTDTQY